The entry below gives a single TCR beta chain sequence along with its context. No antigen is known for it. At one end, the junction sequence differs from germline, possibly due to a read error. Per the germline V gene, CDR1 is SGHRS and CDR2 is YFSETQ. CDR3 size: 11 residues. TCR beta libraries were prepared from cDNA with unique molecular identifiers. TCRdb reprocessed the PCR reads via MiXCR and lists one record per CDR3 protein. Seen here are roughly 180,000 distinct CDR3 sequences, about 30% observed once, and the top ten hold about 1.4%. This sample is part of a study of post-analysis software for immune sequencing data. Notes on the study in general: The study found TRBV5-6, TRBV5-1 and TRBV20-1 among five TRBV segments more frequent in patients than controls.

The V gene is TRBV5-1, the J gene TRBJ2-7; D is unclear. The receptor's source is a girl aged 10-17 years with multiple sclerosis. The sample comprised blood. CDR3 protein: CVSSSSYEQYF. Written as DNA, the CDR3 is TGCGTCAGCTCGAGCTCCTACGAGCAGTACTTC.